The T cell receptor beta chain described here comes from a study of blood T cell repertoires in COVID-19. As for the study in general: Sources were T cells, B-cell-depleted T cells, or PBMCs; the material itself was cDNA or gDNA.

Clinical history reported by participants formed the basis on which cohorts were assigned. The CDR3 runs to 11 residues. V was clipped by 2 bases and J by 15 bases, with 14 bases between them. Germline lookup yields CDR1 GTSNPN and CDR2 SVGIG (reference sequence). Libraries were prepared by immunoSEQ multiplex PCR; TCRdb keeps only in-frame clonotypes and omits some of them. The data contain about 270,000 clones, over 80% of them singletons. The sequence derives from a woman in her thirties with acute COVID-19. The chain links TRBV30 to TRBJ1-3, with unresolved D. The sample was PBMCs or T cells enriched from blood (not recorded which). The CDR3 bases are TGTGCCTGGAGTTGGCTCGGGGTTACATATTTT. It specifies CAWSWLGVTYF.